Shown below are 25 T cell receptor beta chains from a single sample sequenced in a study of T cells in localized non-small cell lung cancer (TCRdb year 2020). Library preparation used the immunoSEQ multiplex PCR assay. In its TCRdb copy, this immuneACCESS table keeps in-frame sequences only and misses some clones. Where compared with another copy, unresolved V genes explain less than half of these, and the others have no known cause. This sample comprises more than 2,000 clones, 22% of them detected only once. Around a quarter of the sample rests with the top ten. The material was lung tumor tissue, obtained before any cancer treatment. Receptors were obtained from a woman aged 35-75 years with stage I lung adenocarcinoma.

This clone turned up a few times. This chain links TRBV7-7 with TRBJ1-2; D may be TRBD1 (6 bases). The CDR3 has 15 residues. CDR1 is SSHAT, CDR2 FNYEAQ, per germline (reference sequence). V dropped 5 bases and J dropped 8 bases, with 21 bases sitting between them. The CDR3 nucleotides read TGTGCCAGCAGCCCGACAGGACGCGGCCTGAAAGGCTACACCTTC. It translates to CASSPTGRGLKGYTF.

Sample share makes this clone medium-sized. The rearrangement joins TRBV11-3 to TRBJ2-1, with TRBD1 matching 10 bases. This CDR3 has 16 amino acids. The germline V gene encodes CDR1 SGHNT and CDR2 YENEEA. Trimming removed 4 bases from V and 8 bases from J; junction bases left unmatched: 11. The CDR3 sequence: CASSSYGTGVIHEQFF. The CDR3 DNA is TGTGCCAGCAGCTCGTACGGGACAGGGGTTATCCATGAGCAGTTCTTC.

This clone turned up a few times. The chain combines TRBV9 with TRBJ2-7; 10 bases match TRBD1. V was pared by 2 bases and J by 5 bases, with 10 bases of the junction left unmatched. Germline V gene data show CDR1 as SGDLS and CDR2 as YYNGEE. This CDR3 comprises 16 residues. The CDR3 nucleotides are TGTGCCAGCAGCGTCAGAGGGGGACAGGGGCCTGACGAGCAGTACTTC. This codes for CASSVRGGQGPDEQYF. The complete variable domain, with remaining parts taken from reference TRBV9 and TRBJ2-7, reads DSGVTQTPKHLITATGQRVTLRCSPRSGDLSVYWYQQSLDQGLQFLIQYYNGEERAKGNILERFSAQQFPDLHSELNLSSLELGDSALYFCASSVRGGQGPDEQYFGPGTRLTVT.

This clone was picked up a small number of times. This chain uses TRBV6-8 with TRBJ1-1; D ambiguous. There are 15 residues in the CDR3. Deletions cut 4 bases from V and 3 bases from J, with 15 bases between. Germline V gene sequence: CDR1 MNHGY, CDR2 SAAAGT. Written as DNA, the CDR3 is TGTGCCAGCAGTTTAAGGACCGCTAGGGACACTGAAGCTTTCTTT. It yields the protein CASSLRTARDTEAFF.

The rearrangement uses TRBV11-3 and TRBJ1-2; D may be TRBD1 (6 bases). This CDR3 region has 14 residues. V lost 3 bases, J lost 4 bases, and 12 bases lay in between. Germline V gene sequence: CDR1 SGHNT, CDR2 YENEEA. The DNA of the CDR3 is TGTGCCAGCAGCTTGGTGGGGGGGCTCTATGGCTACACCTTC. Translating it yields CASSLVGGLYGYTF.

CDR3 sequence (DNA): TGCGCCAGCAGCTTGGTAGGCGGGGAGGGTTCACCCCTCCACTTT. Protein product: CASSLVGGEGSPLHF. V gene TRBV5-1 combines with J gene TRBJ1-6; no firm D call. Germline assignment: CDR1 SGHRS and CDR2 YFSETQ. V shed 0 bases and J shed 9 bases, with 13 bases lying between them. This CDR3 contains 15 residues.

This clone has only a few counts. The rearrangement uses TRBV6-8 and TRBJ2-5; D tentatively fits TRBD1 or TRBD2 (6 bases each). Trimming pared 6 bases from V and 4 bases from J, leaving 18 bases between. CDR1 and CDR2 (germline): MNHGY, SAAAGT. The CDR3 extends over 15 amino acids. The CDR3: CASSSLGGRAETQYF. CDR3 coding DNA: TGTGCCAGCAGCTCCCTGGGGGGCAGGGCAGAGACCCAGTACTTC.

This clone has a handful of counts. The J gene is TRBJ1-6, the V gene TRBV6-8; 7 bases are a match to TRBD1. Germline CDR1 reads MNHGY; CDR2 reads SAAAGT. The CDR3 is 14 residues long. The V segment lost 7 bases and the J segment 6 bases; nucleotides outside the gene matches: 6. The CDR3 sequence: CASIPGQINSPLHF. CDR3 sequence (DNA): TGTGCCAGCATCCCGGGACAGATTAATTCACCCCTCCACTTT.

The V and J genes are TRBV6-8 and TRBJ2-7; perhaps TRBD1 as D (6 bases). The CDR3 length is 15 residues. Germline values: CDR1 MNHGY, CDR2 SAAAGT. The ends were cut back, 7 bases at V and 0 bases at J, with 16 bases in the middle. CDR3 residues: CASNLGQHISYEQYF. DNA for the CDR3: TGTGCCAGCAATCTCGGACAGCATATCTCCTACGAGCAGTACTTC.

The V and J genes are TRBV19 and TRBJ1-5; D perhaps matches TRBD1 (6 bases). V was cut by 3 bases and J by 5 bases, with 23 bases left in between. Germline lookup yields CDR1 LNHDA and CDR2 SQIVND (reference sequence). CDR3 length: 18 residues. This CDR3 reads CASSIFPLVQGEDQPQHF. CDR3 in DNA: TGTGCCAGTAGTATCTTCCCCCTCGTACAGGGAGAGGATCAGCCCCAGCATTTT.

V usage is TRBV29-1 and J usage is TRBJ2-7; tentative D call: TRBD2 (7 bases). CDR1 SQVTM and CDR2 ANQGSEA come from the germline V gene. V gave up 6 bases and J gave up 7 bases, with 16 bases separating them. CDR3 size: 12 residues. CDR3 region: CSVERGGREQYF. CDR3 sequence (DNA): TGCAGCGTCGAACGCGGGGGCAGGGAGCAGTACTTC.

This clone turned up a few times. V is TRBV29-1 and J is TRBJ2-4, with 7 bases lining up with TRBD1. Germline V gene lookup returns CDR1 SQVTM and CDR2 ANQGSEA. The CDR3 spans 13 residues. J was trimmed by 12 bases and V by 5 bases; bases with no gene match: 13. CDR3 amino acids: CSVYRGPRGDQYF. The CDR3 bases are TGCAGCGTTTACAGGGGCCCCCGTGGTGATCAGTACTTC.

The CDR3 spells CSVDDGTYGYTF. In nucleotides, the CDR3 is TGCAGCGTAGACGACGGGACCTATGGCTACACCTTC. The chain joins TRBV29-1 to TRBJ1-2; weak D call: TRBD1 (5 bases). Trimming pared 6 bases from V and 4 bases from J, leaving 12 bases between. CDR1 is SQVTM, CDR2 ANQGSEA, per germline. The CDR3 extends over 12 amino acids.

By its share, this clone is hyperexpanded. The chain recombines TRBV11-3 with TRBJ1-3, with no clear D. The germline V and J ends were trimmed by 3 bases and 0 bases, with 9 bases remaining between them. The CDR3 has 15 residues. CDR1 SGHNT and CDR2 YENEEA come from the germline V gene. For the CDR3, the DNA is TGTGCCAGCAGCTTGGGCAGGCGCTCTGGAAACACCATATATTTT. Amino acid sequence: CASSLGRRSGNTIYF.

CDR3 coding DNA: TGCGCCAGCAGTCGACAGGGGACCTTGGCGCCCCAGCATTTT. This sequence encodes CASSRQGTLAPQHF. The rearrangement links TRBV10-2 to TRBJ1-5, with 8 bases fitting TRBD1. J was trimmed by 9 bases and V by 5 bases; bases with no gene match: 9. Germline CDR1 and CDR2: WSHSY and SAAADI. The length of the CDR3 is 14 residues.

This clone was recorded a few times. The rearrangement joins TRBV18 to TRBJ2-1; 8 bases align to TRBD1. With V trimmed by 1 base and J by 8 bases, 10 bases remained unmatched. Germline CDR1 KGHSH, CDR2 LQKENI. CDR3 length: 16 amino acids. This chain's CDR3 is CASSPLGAGGRDEQFF. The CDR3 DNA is TGTGCCAGCTCACCACTTGGTGCAGGGGGCCGTGATGAGCAGTTCTTC.

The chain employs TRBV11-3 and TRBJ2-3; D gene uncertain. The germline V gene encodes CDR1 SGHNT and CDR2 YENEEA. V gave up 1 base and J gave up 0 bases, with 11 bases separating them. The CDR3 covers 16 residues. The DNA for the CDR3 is TGTGCCAGCAGCTTAGTAGTAGCACCTAGCACAGATACGCAGTATTTT. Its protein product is CASSLVVAPSTDTQYF.

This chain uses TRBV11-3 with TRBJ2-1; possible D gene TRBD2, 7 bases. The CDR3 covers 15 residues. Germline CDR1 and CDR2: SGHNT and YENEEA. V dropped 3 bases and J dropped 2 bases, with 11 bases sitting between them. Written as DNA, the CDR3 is TGTGCCAGCAGCTTTGGGGGGGCAACCTACAATGAGCAGTTCTTC. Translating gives CASSFGGATYNEQFF.

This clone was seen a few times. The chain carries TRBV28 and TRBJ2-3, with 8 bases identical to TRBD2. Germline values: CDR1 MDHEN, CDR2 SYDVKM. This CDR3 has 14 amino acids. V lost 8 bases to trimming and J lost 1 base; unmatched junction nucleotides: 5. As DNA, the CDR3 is TGTGCCAGCGCGAGCGGGGGACGCACAGATACGCAGTATTTT. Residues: CASASGGRTDTQYF. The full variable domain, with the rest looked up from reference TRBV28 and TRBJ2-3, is DVKVTQSSRYLVKRTGEKVFLECVQDMDHENMFWYRQDPGLGLRLIYFSYDVKMKEKGDIPEGYSVSREKKERFSLILESASTNQTSMYLCASASGGRTDTQYFGPGTRLTVL.

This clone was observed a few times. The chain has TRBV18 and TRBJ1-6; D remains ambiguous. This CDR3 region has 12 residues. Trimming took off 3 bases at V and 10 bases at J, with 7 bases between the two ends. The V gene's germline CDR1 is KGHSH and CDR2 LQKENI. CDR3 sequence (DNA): TGTGCCAGCTCACCCTCCATCTCACCCCTCCACTTT. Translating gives CASSPSISPLHF.

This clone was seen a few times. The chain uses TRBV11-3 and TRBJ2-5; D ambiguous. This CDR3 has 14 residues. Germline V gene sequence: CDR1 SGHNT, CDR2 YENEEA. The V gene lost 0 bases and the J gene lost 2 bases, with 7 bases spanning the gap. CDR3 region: CASSLEPVQETQYF. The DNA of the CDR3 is TGTGCCAGCAGCTTAGAACCAGTGCAAGAGACCCAGTACTTC.

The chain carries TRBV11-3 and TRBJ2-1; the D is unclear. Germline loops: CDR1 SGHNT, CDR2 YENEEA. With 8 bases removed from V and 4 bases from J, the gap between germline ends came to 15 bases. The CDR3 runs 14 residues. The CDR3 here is CASGPSSLYNEQFF. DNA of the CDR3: TGTGCCAGCGGCCCCTCCTCCCTTTACAATGAGCAGTTCTTC.

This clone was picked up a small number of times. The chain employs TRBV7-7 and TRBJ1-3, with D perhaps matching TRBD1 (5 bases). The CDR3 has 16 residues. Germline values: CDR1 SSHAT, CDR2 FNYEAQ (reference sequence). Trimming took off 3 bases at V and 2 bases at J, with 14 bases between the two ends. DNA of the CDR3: TGTGCCAGCAGCTTGGGGTGGGGCTTAGCTGGAAACACCATATATTTT. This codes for CASSLGWGLAGNTIYF. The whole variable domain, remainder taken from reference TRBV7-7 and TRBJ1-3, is GAGVSQSPRYKVTKRGQDVTLRCDPISSHATLYWYQQALGQGPEFLTYFNYEAQPDKSGLPSDRFSAERPEGSISTLTIQRTEQRDSAMYRCASSLGWGLAGNTIYFGEGSWLTVV.

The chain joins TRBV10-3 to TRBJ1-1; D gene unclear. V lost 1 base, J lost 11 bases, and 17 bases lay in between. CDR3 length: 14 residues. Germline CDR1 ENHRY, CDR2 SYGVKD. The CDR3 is CAISEYPNPGRAFF. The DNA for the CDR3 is TGTGCCATCAGTGAGTATCCCAACCCTGGCCGGGCTTTCTTT.

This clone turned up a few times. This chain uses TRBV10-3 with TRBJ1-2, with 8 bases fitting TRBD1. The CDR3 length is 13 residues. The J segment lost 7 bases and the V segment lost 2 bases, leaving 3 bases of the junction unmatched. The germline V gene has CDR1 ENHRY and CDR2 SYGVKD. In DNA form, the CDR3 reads TGTGCCATCAGTGAGGCAGGGGGCGGTGGCTACACCTTC. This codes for CAISEAGGGGYTF.